This T cell receptor beta chain was identified in a study of T cell responses to AZD1222 COVID-19 vaccine. Trimming removed 5 bases from V and 8 bases from J; junction bases left unmatched: 5. The V gene's germline CDR1 is MNHEY and CDR2 SVGAGI. The CDR3 has 14 residues. Findings and limits, study-wide: Clonal diversity may have been underestimated, and the donors were mostly white British, with more females than males. Rises in breadth and depth of Spike-specific TCRs came after two AZD1222 doses.

This clone has a single count. Its target is unknown. Measured with immunoSEQ multiplex PCR; TCRdb has only the in-frame clones, and not every one. The sample carries over 100,000 clones, around 90% recorded once. The sample consisted of peripheral blood, taken on day 0 of AZD1222 vaccination. V and J are TRBV6-5 and TRBJ2-1; 11 bases fit TRBD2. The receptor's source is an adult in good health. Here the CDR3 reads CASSIAGGRHEQFF. The DNA for the CDR3 is TGTGCCAGCAGTATAGCGGGGGGGCGTCATGAGCAGTTCTTC.